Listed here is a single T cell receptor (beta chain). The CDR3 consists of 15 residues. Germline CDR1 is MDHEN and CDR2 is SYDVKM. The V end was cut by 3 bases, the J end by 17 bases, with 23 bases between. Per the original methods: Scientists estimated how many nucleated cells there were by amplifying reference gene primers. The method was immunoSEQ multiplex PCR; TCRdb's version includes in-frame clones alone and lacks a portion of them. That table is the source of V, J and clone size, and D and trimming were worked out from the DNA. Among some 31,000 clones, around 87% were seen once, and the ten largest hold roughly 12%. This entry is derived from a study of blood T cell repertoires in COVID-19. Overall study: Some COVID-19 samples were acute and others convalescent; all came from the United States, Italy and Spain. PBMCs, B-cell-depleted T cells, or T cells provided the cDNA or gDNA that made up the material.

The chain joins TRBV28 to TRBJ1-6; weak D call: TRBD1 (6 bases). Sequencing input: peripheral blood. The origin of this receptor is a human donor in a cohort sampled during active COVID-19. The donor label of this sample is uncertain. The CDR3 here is CASSFSLGAPMSVHF. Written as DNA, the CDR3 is TGTGCCAGCAGTTTCAGTCTGGGGGCCCCTATGTCGGTCCACTTT.